Sequencing of this T cell receptor (beta chain) was carried out in a study of T-cell reconstitution after alpha-beta-depleted transplantation in children. There are a few counts of this clonotype. Unique molecular identifiers featured in how the TCRbeta library was prepared. TCRdb used MiXCR to reprocess the PCR reads, holding one entry per CDR3 protein. The sample shows over 200,000 distinct CDR3 sequences, approximately 10% of them seen only once. Looked up from germline, CDR1 is KGHSH and CDR2 is LQKENI. The length of the CDR3 is 18 residues. J lost 1 base, V lost 2 bases, and 9 bases had no gene match.

The sequence came from a human donor who donated a stem cell graft to a child with acute lymphoblastic leukemia. V usage is TRBV18 and J usage is TRBJ2-7, with TRBD1 identical over 12 bases. The sequencing used PBMCs from the stem cell graft donor, collected from the stem cell graft. This CDR3 reads CASSPTGTGGFRSYEQYF. In DNA, the CDR3 is TGTGCCAGCTCACCAACCGGGACAGGGGGCTTTAGGTCCTACGAGCAGTACTTC.